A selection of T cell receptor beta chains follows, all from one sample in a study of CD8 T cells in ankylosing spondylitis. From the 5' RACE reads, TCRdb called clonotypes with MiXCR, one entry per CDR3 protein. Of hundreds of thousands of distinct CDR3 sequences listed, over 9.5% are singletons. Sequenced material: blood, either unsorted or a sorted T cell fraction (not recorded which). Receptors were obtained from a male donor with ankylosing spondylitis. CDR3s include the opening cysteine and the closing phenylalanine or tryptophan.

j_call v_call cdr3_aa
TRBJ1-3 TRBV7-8 CASSYRVVNTIYF
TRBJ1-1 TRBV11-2 CASSPPTRRAEAFF
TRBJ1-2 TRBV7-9 CASSLARGRQYGYTF
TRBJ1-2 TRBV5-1 CASSFFPGQGAGGYTF
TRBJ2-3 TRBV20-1 CSASLQIGDTQYF
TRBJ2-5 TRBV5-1 CASSSLAEETQYF
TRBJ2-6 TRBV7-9 CASGPGTGWDGANVLTF
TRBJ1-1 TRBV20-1 CSARVLRPWGIEAFF
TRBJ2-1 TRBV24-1 CATSDPRGTARNEQFF
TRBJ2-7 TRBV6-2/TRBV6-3 CASSYGGIPPGEQYF
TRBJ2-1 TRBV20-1 CSAPIRISGTYNEQFF
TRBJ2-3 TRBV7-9 CASSLGDSGTDTQYF
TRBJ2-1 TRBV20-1 CSATQLAGTVNEQFF
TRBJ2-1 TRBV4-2 CASTSPGQRDNEQFF
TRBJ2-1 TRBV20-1 CSARDSASGSHEQFF
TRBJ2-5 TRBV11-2 CASSRGLNQETQYF
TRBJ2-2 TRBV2 CAVRGSMDGELFF
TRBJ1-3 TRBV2 CASRRGQNQNTIYF
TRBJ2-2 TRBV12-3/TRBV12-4 CASLPGQGSTGELFF
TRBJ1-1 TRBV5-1 CASSLVVGSTEAFF
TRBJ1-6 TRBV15 CATSRDSFNSPLHF
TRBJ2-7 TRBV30 CAWSVPGSYEQYF
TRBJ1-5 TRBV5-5 CASSSQTSNQPQHF
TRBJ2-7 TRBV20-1 CSAHTRVAGYEQYF
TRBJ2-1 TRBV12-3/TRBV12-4 CASRTSGSGEQFF
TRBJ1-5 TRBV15 CATSRGGQGGNQPQHF
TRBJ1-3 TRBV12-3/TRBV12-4 CASKGGANRNTIYF
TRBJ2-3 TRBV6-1 CASSDPHSYTQYF
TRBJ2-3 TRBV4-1 CASSQDPSGRPGSTDTQYF
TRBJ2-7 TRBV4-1 CASSTAGLPDEQYF
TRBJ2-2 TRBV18 CASSLSKNLNTGELFF
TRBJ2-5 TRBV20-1 CSARVLAKETQYF
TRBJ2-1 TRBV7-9 CASSSGTGFENEQFF
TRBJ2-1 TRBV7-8 CASSSSGWGIGRNEQFF
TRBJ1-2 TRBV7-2 CASSSHSGTEYGYTF
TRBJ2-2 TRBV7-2 CASNSGLAEIGELFF
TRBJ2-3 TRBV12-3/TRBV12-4 CASARGGSTDTQYF
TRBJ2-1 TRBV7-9 CASSLVVAGNEQFF
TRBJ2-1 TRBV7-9 CASSSGTGDNEQFF
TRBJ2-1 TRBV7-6 CASSTRDSPENEQFF
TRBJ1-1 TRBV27 CASSPRVTGTMNTEAFF
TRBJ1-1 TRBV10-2 CASSEGGDRGSSEAFF
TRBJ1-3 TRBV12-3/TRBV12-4 CASSPGGYTIYF
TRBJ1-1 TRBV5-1 CASSSSTGELNEAFF
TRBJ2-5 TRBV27 CASRPPGGYGEETQYF
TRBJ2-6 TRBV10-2 CASSELNSANVLTF
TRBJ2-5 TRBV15 CATSTGQGRKTQYF
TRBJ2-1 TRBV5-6 CASSSPAREQFF
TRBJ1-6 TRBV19 CASSKTGTENSPLHF
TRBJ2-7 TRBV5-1 CASSFVDGAYEQYF
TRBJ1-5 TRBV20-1 CSVSGEANQPQHF
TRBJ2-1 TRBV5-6 CASSLGWAGHNEQFF
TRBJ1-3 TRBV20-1 CSASLTGGGNTIYF
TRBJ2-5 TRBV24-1 CATSKYQETQYF
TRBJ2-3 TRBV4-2 CASSQERGLLTDTQYF
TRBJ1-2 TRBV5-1 CASSLEGSPNYGYTF
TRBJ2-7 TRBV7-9 CASSPLGRTYEQYF
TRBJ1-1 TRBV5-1 CASSFTGTGYFMNTEAFF
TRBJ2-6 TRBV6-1 CATKTGFSGANVLTF
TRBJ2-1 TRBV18 CASSQYRENEQFF